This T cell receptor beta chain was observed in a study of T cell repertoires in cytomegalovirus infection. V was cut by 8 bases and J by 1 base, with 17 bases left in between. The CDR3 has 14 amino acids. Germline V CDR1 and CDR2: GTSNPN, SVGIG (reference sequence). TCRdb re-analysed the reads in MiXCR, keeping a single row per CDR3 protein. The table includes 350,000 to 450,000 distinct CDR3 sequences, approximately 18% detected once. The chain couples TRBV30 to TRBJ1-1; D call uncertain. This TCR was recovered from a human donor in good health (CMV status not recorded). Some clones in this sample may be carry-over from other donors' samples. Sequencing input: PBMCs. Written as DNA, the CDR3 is TGTGCCCAAAAGAGGGTTTGGCGGAACACTGAAGCTTTCTTT. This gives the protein CAQKRVWRNTEAFF. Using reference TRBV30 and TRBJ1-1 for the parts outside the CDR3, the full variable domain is SQTIHQWPATLVQPVGSPLSLECTVEGTSNPNLYWYRQAAGRGLQLLFYSVGIGQISSEVPQNLSASRPQDRQFILSSKKLLLSDSGFYLCAQKRVWRNTEAFFGQGTRLTVV.